The next 22 T cell receptor beta chains were all read from a single sample in a study of T cells expressing NK-cell markers. TCRdb reprocessed the 5' RACE reads, with one entry per CDR3 protein and no DNA. This table holds fewer than 400,000 distinct CDR3 sequences. The material sequenced was blood T cells: a sorted CD56 or NKG2C T cell subset, CD4+ or CD8+ T cells, or bulk PBMC T cells (not recorded which). These receptors were obtained from a man between 18 and 69 years old in good health.

The V call is TRBV7-3, the J call TRBJ1-2. Germline V CDR1 and CDR2: SGHTA, FQGTGA. The CDR3 covers 13 residues. This chain's CDR3 is CASSLNSFGGYTF.

This chain joins TRBV5-1 and TRBJ1-5. CDR3 length: 15 amino acids. CDR1 is SGHRS and CDR2 is YFSETQ in the germline V gene. CDR3: CASSLVGGSNQPQHF.

This chain connects TRBV7-9 to TRBJ2-5. This CDR3 spans 14 amino acids. Germline lookup yields CDR1 SEHNR and CDR2 FQNEAQ (reference sequence). This CDR3 is CASSTANYQETQYF.

The V gene is TRBV15, the J gene TRBJ2-4; without DNA, the TCRdb call of TRBD1 cannot be checked. From germline, CDR1 is LNHNV and CDR2 YYDKDF (reference sequence). This CDR3 has 16 amino acids. The CDR3 protein is CATSRMAGAGGNIQYF.

The rearrangement links TRBV6-1 to TRBJ1-1; the D call from TCRdb, TRBD1, cannot be confirmed without DNA. CDR3 length: 14 residues. Germline CDR1 and CDR2: MNHNS and SASEGT. This chain's CDR3 is CASSDRQGRTEAFF.

The gene calls are TRBV29-1 and TRBJ1-1. The germline gives CDR1 SQVTM, CDR2 ANQGSEA. The CDR3 covers 12 residues. The CDR3 region is CSVVSSWTEAFF.

J is TRBJ1-2 and V is TRBV9; TCRdb's D gene call, TRBD1, goes unchecked for lack of DNA. Germline V CDR1 and CDR2: SGDLS, YYNGEE. CDR3 length equals 15 residues. This chain's CDR3 is CASSPGQGRNYGYTF.

The chain couples TRBV19 to TRBJ1-6; the TCRdb call, TRBD1, lacks DNA for checking. Germline V gives CDR1 LNHDA, CDR2 SQIVND (reference sequence). There are 14 residues in the CDR3. The CDR3 loop is CASSSGQGSSPLHF.

The genes are TRBV6-1 and TRBJ2-5. This CDR3 comprises 14 residues. Germline V gene data show CDR1 as MNHNS and CDR2 as SASEGT. The CDR3 here is CASTRRGAGETQYF.

The CDR3 here is CATSRPGQKYEQYF. The genes are TRBV15 and TRBJ2-7; with no DNA, the TCRdb D assignment of TRBD1 cannot be verified. CDR1 and CDR2 (germline): LNHNV, YYDKDF (reference sequence). This CDR3 contains 14 residues.

V and J are TRBV20-1 and TRBJ1-5; checking the TCRdb D call of TRBD1 is not possible without DNA. Germline V lookup: CDR1 DFQATT, CDR2 SNEGSKA (reference sequence). This CDR3 comprises 13 residues. CDR3 sequence reads: CSASGGNDQPQHF.

The chain joins TRBV12-3 or TRBV12-4 to TRBJ2-3; the TRBD2 assignment by TCRdb is unverifiable without DNA. CDR3 length: 14 residues. This CDR3 is CASSYLGTRDTQYF.

The chain uses TRBV9 and TRBJ2-2; as DNA is missing, the TRBD1 call by TCRdb cannot be tested. Germline V gives CDR1 SGDLS, CDR2 YYNGEE. The CDR3 consists of 15 residues. The CDR3 sequence is CASSGDRGYTGELFF.

The rearrangement links TRBV6-5 to TRBJ1-1; the D gene TCRdb calls, TRBD1, cannot be checked with no DNA. The CDR3 totals 14 residues. The germline V gene has CDR1 MNHEY and CDR2 SVGAGI. The CDR3 region is CASSYHRQGAEAFF.

V usage is TRBV7-8 and J usage is TRBJ2-7; with no DNA, the TCRdb D assignment of TRBD1 cannot be verified. Germline V gene lookup returns CDR1 SGHVS and CDR2 FQNEAQ. The CDR3 is 17 amino acids. This CDR3 is CASSLEGWGRSSYEQYF.

The CDR3 reads CSAKTTPFQETQYF. V is TRBV20-1 and J is TRBJ2-5. From germline, CDR1 is DFQATT and CDR2 SNEGSKA (reference sequence). CDR3 size: 14 residues.

V gene TRBV5-1 combines with J gene TRBJ2-1; TCRdb outputs TRBD1, but without DNA this stays unchecked. Germline V gives CDR1 SGHRS, CDR2 YFSETQ. There are 14 residues in the CDR3. The CDR3 loop is CASSLGVASPEQFF.

The genes are TRBV6-2 or TRBV6-3 and TRBJ2-3; TCRdb gives TRBD1 as the D gene, but with no DNA this cannot be confirmed. The CDR3 loop spans 14 amino acids. The germline gives CDR1 MNHEY, CDR2 SVGEGT. This CDR3 reads CASRWTLSTDTQYF.

The V call is TRBV7-9, the J call TRBJ1-5. The CDR3 length is 15 residues. Germline-derived CDR1 and CDR2 are SEHNR and FQNEAQ (reference sequence). CDR3: CASSPDGGFNQPQHF. The full variable domain, rest sourced from reference TRBV7-9 and TRBJ1-5, is DTGVSQNPRHKITKRGQNVTFRCDPISEHNRLYWYRQTLGQGPEFLTYFQNEAQLEKSRLLSDRFSAERPKGSFSTLEIQRTEQGDSAMYLCASSPDGGFNQPQHFGDGTRLSIL.

The chain employs TRBV2 and TRBJ1-4; without DNA, the TCRdb call of TRBD1 cannot be checked. The germline V gene has CDR1 SNHLY and CDR2 FYNNEI. The CDR3 consists of 14 residues. This CDR3 is CASTLTGPNEKLFF. Looking up the rest from reference TRBV2 and TRBJ1-4 gives the full variable domain: EPEVTQTPSHQVTQMGQEVILRCVPISNHLYFYWYRQILGQKVEFLVSFYNNEISEKSEIFDDQFSVERPDGSNFTLKIRSTKLEDSAMYFCASTLTGPNEKLFFGSGTQLSVL.

V and J are TRBV6-2 or TRBV6-3 and TRBJ1-2; TCRdb returns TRBD1, unconfirmable since there is no DNA. CDR1 and CDR2 (germline): MNHEY, SVGEGT. The CDR3 is 16 amino acids. CDR3 sequence: CASIFGQGTSNYGYTF.

The J gene is TRBJ2-5, the V gene TRBV21-1; the D gene TCRdb calls, TRBD2, cannot be checked with no DNA. TRBV21-1 is a documented pseudogene. The length of the CDR3 is 17 residues. The CDR3 here is CASSTGTSGGDGETQYF.